The clone carrying this TCR beta chain appeared many times. These data originate in a study of regulatory T cells in long-lasting Graves disease. TCR beta libraries were built with iRepertoire HTBI primers and Arm-PCR of CDR3 regions. A single record per CDR3 protein comes from TCRdb applying MiXCR to the multiplex PCR reads. The sample carries 520,000 or so distinct CDR3 sequences, more than 10% recorded once. Germline V gene lookup returns CDR1 SEHNR and CDR2 FQNEAQ (reference sequence). The CDR3 has 15 residues. V lost 4 bases, J lost 4 bases, and 6 bases stayed unmatched. Stated time point: newly diagnosed GD, antithyroid drugs for less than 3 months. With RNA extracted from PBMCs as input, the TCR library was made. This sample was shared with a second study, whose subject was T cells in Graves' hyperthyroidism and ophthalmopathy. That paper states: Based on clinical symptoms, serum thyroxine and TRAb, thyroid ultrasound and orbital computed tomography, diagnoses were reached.

Sequencing was performed on peripheral blood mononuclear cells (PBMCs), taken at new diagnosis, from a patient treated with antithyroid drugs. This chain links TRBV7-9 with TRBJ2-1; 8 positions match TRBD1. The sequence derives from a woman aged 25 to 45 with Graves disease. The CDR3 here is CASSSWTGKYNEQFF. The CDR3 nucleotides read TGTGCCAGCAGCTCCTGGACAGGGAAATACAATGAGCAGTTCTTC.